Given below is one T cell receptor beta chain in context. This table comes from immunoSEQ multiplex PCR, and its TCRdb copy is limited to in-frame clones, with some not included. The profile shows around 190,000 clones, less than 85% of them singletons. These data are taken from a study of blood T cell repertoires in COVID-19. The V segment lost 0 bases and the J segment 0 bases; nucleotides outside the gene matches: 6. Germline V gene sequence: CDR1 SGHRS, CDR2 YFSETQ. CDR3 size: 16 residues. This receptor was taken from a woman aged 50 to 60 with acute or convalescent COVID-19. The chain couples TRBV5-1 to TRBJ2-7; TRBD1 aligns across 7 bases. The specimen sequenced was peripheral blood. The CDR3 protein is CASSLGTGSSSYEQYF. DNA of the CDR3: TGCGCCAGCAGCTTGGGGACAGGATCGAGCTCCTACGAGCAGTACTTC.